These 23 T cell receptor beta chains were all obtained from the same sample, sequenced in a study of T-cell memory formation after mild COVID-19 (dated by TCRdb to about 2021). The method was 5' RACE. This sample was sequenced with an Illumina NovaSeq 6000. TCRdb reprocessing: public reads trimmed at Q25 with fastp, clones called with MiXCR, in-frame beta chains kept. All rows with the same CDR3 protein become a single entry with the most common DNA and genes. Across this sample there are about 270,000 distinct CDR3 sequences, with roughly 17% seen only once. Of the sample, 20% to 25% falls within the top ten clones. The specimen was PBMCs or a T cell subset sorted from them (not recorded which). All receptors derive from a man aged 18 to 30 who had mild COVID-19 (a few samples of this study predate the infection). The sample titles of this study are shuffled in the database, so cell type and time point are left out; the donor was told from shared clones.

This clonotype was counted only a few times. The chain carries TRBV12-3 or TRBV12-4 and TRBJ1-1; D is uncertain. The CDR3 is 14 residues long. V was pared by 6 bases and J by 7 bases, with 18 bases between. Written as DNA, the CDR3 is TGTGCCAGCAGCCGAGCGGGCCCCGAATTTGAAGCTTTCTTT. It codes for CASSRAGPEFEAFF.

This chain uses TRBV20-1 with TRBJ1-1; D not certain. The V gene lost 3 bases and the J gene lost 7 bases, with 9 bases spanning the gap. The CDR3 sequence is 11 residues long. Looked up from germline, CDR1 is DFQATT and CDR2 is SNEGSKA (reference sequence). The DNA for the CDR3 is TGCAGTGCTAGTGTAGGACGTGAAGCTTTCTTT. Its protein is CSASVGREAFF.

This clonotype was detected a few times. V gene TRBV29-1 combines with J gene TRBJ2-5; D might be TRBD2 (5 bases). V shed 7 bases and J shed 1 base, with 16 bases lying between them. In germline, CDR1 is SQVTM, CDR2 ANQGSEA. The CDR3 sequence is 14 residues long. The chain's CDR3 is CSAGNGRFQETQYF. In nucleotides, the CDR3 is TGCAGCGCCGGGAATGGGCGCTTCCAAGAGACCCAGTACTTC.

This clonotype came up a few times. This chain joins TRBV10-3 and TRBJ2-3; 7 bases line up with TRBD2. With V trimmed by 8 bases and J by 8 bases, 7 bases remained unmatched. The CDR3 sequence is 12 residues long. CDR1 and CDR2 (germline): ENHRY, SYGVKD. CDR3 bases: TGTGCCATCCATGGGGGGGATTTTACGCAGTATTTT. Translated: CAIHGGDFTQYF.

This clonotype appeared a few times. The chain recombines TRBV7-2 with TRBJ2-5; 7 positions match TRBD2. CDR3 length equals 17 residues. Germline V gene lookup returns CDR1 SGHTA and CDR2 FQGNSA. V lost 2 bases and J lost 5; bases outside the gene matches: 14. CDR3 nucleotides: TGTGCCAGCAGCTTAAACATCCCCGGGGGGAACGAGGAGACCCAGTACTTC. This sequence encodes CASSLNIPGGNEETQYF.

This clonotype was observed a handful of times. The chain recombines TRBV4-2 with TRBJ2-3; D ambiguous. The germline V gene encodes CDR1 LGHNA and CDR2 YNFKEQ. The CDR3 length is 15 residues. The ends were cut back, 1 base at V and 2 bases at J, with 10 bases in the middle. CDR3 in amino acids: CASSQVGKLTDTQYF. CDR3 nucleotide sequence: TGTGCCAGCAGCCAAGTCGGTAAACTCACAGATACGCAGTATTTT.

The chain joins TRBV4-2 to TRBJ2-1; D possibly corresponds to TRBD2 (6 bases). The CDR3 covers 11 residues. V was pared by 6 bases and J by 14 bases, with 14 bases between. Germline CDR1 is LGHNA and CDR2 is YNFKEQ. The CDR3 DNA is TGTGCCAGCAGACGGGGGAACTGGGAGTTCTTC. Its protein is CASRRGNWEFF.

This chain links TRBV6-5 with TRBJ1-3; no firm D call. CDR3 size: 15 residues. V was cut by 0 bases and J by 2 bases, with 8 bases left in between. Germline assignment: CDR1 MNHEY and CDR2 SVGAGI. In DNA form, the CDR3 reads TGTGCCAGCAGTTACTCTTCTGTGGCTGGAAACACCATATATTTT. It codes for CASSYSSVAGNTIYF.

This clonotype came up a few times. V is TRBV29-1 and J is TRBJ2-5; D is uncertain. The ends were cut back, 0 bases at V and 2 bases at J, with 1 base in the middle. There are 11 residues in the CDR3. Germline CDR1 SQVTM, CDR2 ANQGSEA. The CDR3 here is CSVEDQETQYF. CDR3 sequence (DNA): TGCAGCGTTGAAGATCAAGAGACCCAGTACTTC. The complete variable domain, with remaining parts taken from reference TRBV29-1 and TRBJ2-5, reads SAVISQKPSRDICQRGTSLTIQCQVDSQVTMMFWYRQQPGQSLTLIATANQGSEATYESGFVIDKFPISRPNLTFSTLTVSNMSPEDSSIYLCSVEDQETQYFGPGTRLLVL.

This clonotype turned up a few times. The chain combines TRBV6-5 with TRBJ1-1; D is undetermined. The germline V gene has CDR1 MNHEY and CDR2 SVGAGI. Trimming pared 4 bases from V and 10 bases from J, leaving 10 bases between. This CDR3 has 11 amino acids. The CDR3 DNA reads as TGTGCCAGCAGTTCTACCCGGGGAGCTTTCTTT. It specifies CASSSTRGAFF.

The chain is built from TRBV5-1 and TRBJ2-7; D might be TRBD2 (6 bases). The germline V gene encodes CDR1 SGHRS and CDR2 YFSETQ. The CDR3 has 15 amino acids. Trimming left V 2 bases short and J 0 bases short, with 12 bases between. The CDR3 nucleotides are TGCGCCAGCAGCTTAGAGGCGGGAAGCTCCTACGAGCAGTACTTC. It yields the protein CASSLEAGSSYEQYF.

This clonotype was seen a handful of times. The CDR3 sequence is CASRSEFANYGYTF. The CDR3 DNA follows: TGTGCCAGCAGGTCGGAGTTTGCTAACTATGGCTACACCTTC. The chain carries TRBV6-2 or TRBV6-3 and TRBJ1-2; D gene unclear. V dropped 6 bases and J dropped 0 bases, with 11 bases sitting between them. Germline lookup yields CDR1 MNHEY and CDR2 SVGEGT. The CDR3 runs 14 residues.

The chain is built from TRBV7-9 and TRBJ2-3; D may be TRBD1 or TRBD2 (5 bases each). V lost 5 bases to trimming and J lost 6 bases, with 21 bases between them. This CDR3 contains 16 residues. CDR1 and CDR2 (germline): SEHNR, FQNEAQ (reference sequence). DNA of the CDR3: TGTGCCAGCAGCCTCGACGCCGGGACCCCGAAGGATACGCAGTATTTT. It specifies CASSLDAGTPKDTQYF.

This chain links TRBV3-1 with TRBJ2-5; D may be TRBD2 (5 bases). From germline, CDR1 is LGHDT and CDR2 YNNKEL (reference sequence). This CDR3 has 14 amino acids. Trimming took off 1 base at V and 5 bases at J, with 11 bases between the two ends. CDR3 loop: CASSQGEIGETQYF. CDR3 DNA sequence: TGTGCCAGCAGCCAAGGGGAGATTGGGGAGACCCAGTACTTC.

V usage is TRBV2 and J usage is TRBJ2-7; TRBD1 matches at 10 bases. The V gene end was trimmed by 7 bases and the J gene end by 5 bases; junction bases not matched to a gene: 14. This CDR3 region has 16 residues. Germline-derived CDR1 and CDR2 are SNHLY and FYNNEI. The CDR3 DNA sequence: TGTGCCAGCAACAGGAACAGAGAGACAGGGGGCAACGAGCAGTACGTC. Its protein is CASNRNRETGGNEQYV.

As to this clonotype: The junction and the germline gene differ at one end; a read error may be behind it. The J gene is TRBJ2-5, the V gene TRBV10-3; 7 bases are a match to TRBD1. CDR1 and CDR2 (germline): ENHRY, SYGVKD. This CDR3 is built from 16 residues. CDR3 residues: CDISESGRGSMETQYF. The CDR3 DNA follows: TGTGACATCAGTGAGTCGGGCAGGGGGTCCATGGAGACCCAGTACTTC.

The gene calls are TRBV11-2 and TRBJ2-7; D is tentatively TRBD1 or TRBD2 (6 bases each). Trimming removed 4 bases at V and 6 bases at J, with 19 bases between. This CDR3 spans 15 amino acids. Germline V gene lookup returns CDR1 SGHAT and CDR2 FQNNGV. The CDR3 DNA sequence: TGTGCCAGCAGCTCCCTACGGGGGCCGATGGGCGAGCAGTACTTC. Encoded protein: CASSSLRGPMGEQYF.

This clonotype showed up just a few times. V gene TRBV9 combines with J gene TRBJ2-2; either TRBD1 or TRBD2 may supply D (5 bases each). V lost 3 bases, J lost 2 bases, and 14 bases lay in between. Germline lookup yields CDR1 SGDLS and CDR2 YYNGEE. The CDR3 has 16 amino acids. CDR3 nucleotide sequence: TGTGCCAGCAGCGCGGGGCAGTTAATCAACACCGGGGAGCTGTTTTTT. Protein: CASSAGQLINTGELFF.

This chain links TRBV4-3 with TRBJ1-4; 9 positions agree with TRBD1. The CDR3 totals 17 residues. Germline CDR1 and CDR2: LGHNA and YSLEER. Losses at the gene ends were 3 bases for V and 5 bases for J; bases not matched to a gene: 10. In nucleotides, the CDR3 is TGCGCCAGCAGCCAGGGACAGGGAGGAACCCAAAATGAAAAACTGTTTTTT. This translates into CASSQGQGGTQNEKLFF.

The chain uses TRBV7-2 and TRBJ1-3, with D unclear. V was pared by 5 bases and J by 1 base, with 15 bases between. The CDR3 has 16 residues. CDR1 is SGHTA, CDR2 FQGNSA, per germline. The CDR3, as DNA: TGTGCCAGCAGCCCTGACCCTTGGAATTCTGGAAACACCATATATTTT. Its translation: CASSPDPWNSGNTIYF. The variable domain in full, with the rest retrieved from reference TRBV7-2 and TRBJ1-3, is GAGVSQSPSNKVTEKGKDVELRCDPISGHTALYWYRQSLGQGLEFLIYFQGNSAPDKSGLPSDRFSAERTGGSVSTLTIQRTQQEDSAVYLCASSPDPWNSGNTIYFGEGSWLTVV.

This clonotype was counted a few times. The rearrangement uses TRBV5-4 and TRBJ2-1; 10 bases map to TRBD2. CDR1 and CDR2 (germline): SGHNT, YYREEE (reference sequence). The CDR3 is 15 amino acids. V trimming: 1 base; J trimming: 6 bases; junction bases outside the gene matches: 4. CDR3 sequence reads: CASSLRTSGFNEQFF. The CDR3 nucleotides read TGTGCCAGCAGCTTGCGGACTAGCGGCTTCAATGAGCAGTTCTTC.

The gene calls are TRBV15 and TRBJ2-3, with 11 bases identical to TRBD1. CDR3 size: 17 residues. Germline V lookup: CDR1 LNHNV, CDR2 YYDKDF (reference sequence). Trimming removed 0 bases from V and 2 bases from J; junction bases left unmatched: 4. CDR3 in DNA: TGTGCCACCAGCAGAGAGAAGGGACAGGGGGTCACAGATACGCAGTATTTT. It yields the protein CATSREKGQGVTDTQYF.

There are a few counts of this clonotype. The chain links TRBV12-3 or TRBV12-4 to TRBJ1-1; 7 bases are a match to TRBD1. V was clipped by 4 bases and J by 0 bases; unmatched bases: 17. This CDR3 contains 19 residues. The CDR3 DNA is TGTGCCAGCAGTTCACAACCTAGGGGGCTCCGGACTATGAACACTGAAGCTTTCTTT. Translating it yields CASSSQPRGLRTMNTEAFF.